A single T cell receptor beta chain is shown here with its context. Participants were placed into cohorts based on the clinical history they reported. Either two negative PCRs, clearance, or symptom resolution qualified Cohort 3 donors as recovered. This sample stems from a study of blood T cell repertoires in COVID-19. The method was immunoSEQ multiplex PCR; TCRdb's version includes in-frame clones alone and lacks a portion of them. The sample consists of around 480,000 clones, about 90% of them appearing once. The receptor was derived from a woman aged 18-29 years who had recovered from COVID-19. Sequenced sample: PBMCs or T cells enriched from blood (not recorded which).

The CDR3 region has the DNA TGCGCCAGCAGTGCTGCGGGGATGAACACTGAAGCTTTCTTT. Its protein is CASSAAGMNTEAFF. The chain links TRBV10-1 to TRBJ1-1, with no clear D. The CDR3 contains 14 residues. V was trimmed by 4 bases and J by 0 bases, leaving 9 bases between them. Germline V gene sequence: CDR1 WNHNN, CDR2 SYGVQD (reference sequence).